The source of this T cell receptor beta chain is a study of CXCR3-negative and CXCR3-positive naive CD8 T cells. Libraries of TRB cDNA were made by 5' RACE and carried UMIs. TCRdb reprocessed the 5' RACE reads, with one entry per CDR3 protein and no DNA. Its table lists some 130,000 distinct CDR3 sequences. This CDR3 contains 15 residues. The germline CDR1 and CDR2 sequences are SGHTA and FQGNSA. Specimen: naive CXCR3- CD8+ T cells from blood. Regarding subset: CD45RO-CCR7+CD27+CD95- naive CD8+ T cells lacking CXCR3 (TNR3-). The V and J genes are TRBV7-2 and TRBJ2-4; TCRdb proposes TRBD1, but this gene call is untestable without DNA. The TCR originated in a human donor in good health. Some clones in this sample may be carry-over from other donors' samples. CDR3 sequence: CASSFGALTKNIQYF.